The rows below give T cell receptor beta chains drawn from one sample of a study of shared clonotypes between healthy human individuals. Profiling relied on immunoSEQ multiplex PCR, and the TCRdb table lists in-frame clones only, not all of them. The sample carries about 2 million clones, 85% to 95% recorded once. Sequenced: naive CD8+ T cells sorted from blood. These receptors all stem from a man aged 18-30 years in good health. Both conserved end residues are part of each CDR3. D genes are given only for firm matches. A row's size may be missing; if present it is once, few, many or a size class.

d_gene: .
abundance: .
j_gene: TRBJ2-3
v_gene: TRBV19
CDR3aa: CASSMGIRGFSRHTQYF
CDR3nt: TGTGCCAGTAGTATGGGGATAAGGGGCTTCTCACGGCATACGCAGTATTTT

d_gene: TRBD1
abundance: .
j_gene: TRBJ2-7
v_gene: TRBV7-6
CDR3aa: CASSSRGPDEQYF
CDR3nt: TGTGCCAGCAGCTCCAGGGGGCCGGACGAGCAGTACTTC

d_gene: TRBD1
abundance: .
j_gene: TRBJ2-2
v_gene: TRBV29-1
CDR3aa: CSIVGGDRTGELFF
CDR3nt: TGCAGCATAGTAGGGGGCGATAGAACCGGGGAGCTGTTTTTT

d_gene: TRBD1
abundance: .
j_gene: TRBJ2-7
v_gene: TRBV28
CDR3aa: CASSISNRGTYEQYF
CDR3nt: TGTGCCAGCAGTATATCGAACAGGGGGACCTACGAGCAGTACTTC

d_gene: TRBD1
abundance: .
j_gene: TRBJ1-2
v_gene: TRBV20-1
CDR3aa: CSGLTGDGYAF
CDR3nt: TGCAGTGGCTTGACAGGGGACGGCTACGCCTTC

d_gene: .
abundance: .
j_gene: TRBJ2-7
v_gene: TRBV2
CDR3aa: CATSIPTYEQYF
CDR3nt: TGTGCCACCTCGATCCCCACCTACGAGCAGTACTTC

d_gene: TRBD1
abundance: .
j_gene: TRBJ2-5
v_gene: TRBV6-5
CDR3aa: CASSISTGSETQYF
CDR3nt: TGTGCCAGCAGTATTTCGACAGGGTCAGAGACCCAGTACTTC

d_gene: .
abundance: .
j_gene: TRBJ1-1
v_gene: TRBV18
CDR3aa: CASSLTGLTEAFF
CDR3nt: TGTGCCAGCTCACTTACAGGGTTAACTGAAGCTTTCTTT

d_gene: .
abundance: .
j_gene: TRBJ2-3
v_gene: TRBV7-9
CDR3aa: CASSLTAISTDTQYF
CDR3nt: TGTGCCAGCAGCTTAACGGCGATAAGCACAGATACGCAGTATTTT

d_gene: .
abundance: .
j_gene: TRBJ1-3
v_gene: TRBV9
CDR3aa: CASSAGRDSGNTIYF
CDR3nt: TGTGCCAGCAGTGCAGGTCGGGACTCTGGAAACACCATATATTTT

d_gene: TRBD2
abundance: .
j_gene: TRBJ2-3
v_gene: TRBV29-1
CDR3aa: CSVAAGLALGDTQYF
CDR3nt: TGCAGCGTTGCAGCTGGACTAGCCCTGGGAGATACGCAGTATTTT

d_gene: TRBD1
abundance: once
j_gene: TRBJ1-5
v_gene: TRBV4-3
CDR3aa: CASSQGKGAGQPQHF
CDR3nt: TGCGCCAGCAGCCAAGGAAAGGGGGCTGGGCAGCCCCAGCATTTT

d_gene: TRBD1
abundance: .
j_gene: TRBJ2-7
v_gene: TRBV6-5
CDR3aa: CASSYYRDRAEQYF
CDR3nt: TGTGCCAGCAGTTACTACCGGGACAGGGCCGAGCAGTACTTC

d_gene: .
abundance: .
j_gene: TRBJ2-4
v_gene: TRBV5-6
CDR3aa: CANPATLAKNIQYF
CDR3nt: TGTGCCAACCCGGCTACTCTAGCCAAAAACATTCAGTACTTC

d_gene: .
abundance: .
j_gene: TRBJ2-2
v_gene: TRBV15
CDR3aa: CATSGYGELFF
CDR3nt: TGTGCCACCAGCGGGTACGGGGAGCTGTTTTTT

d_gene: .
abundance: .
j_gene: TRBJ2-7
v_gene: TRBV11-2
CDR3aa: CASSLDSASYEQYF
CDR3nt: TGTGCCAGCAGCTTAGACTCTGCCTCCTACGAGCAGTACTTC

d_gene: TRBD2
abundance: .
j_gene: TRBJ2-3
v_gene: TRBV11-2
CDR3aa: CASSLAWLAGGPDTQYF
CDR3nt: TGTGCCAGCAGCTTAGCGTGGCTAGCGGGGGGACCAGATACGCAGTATTTT

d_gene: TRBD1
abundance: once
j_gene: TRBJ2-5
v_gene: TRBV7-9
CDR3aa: CASSAQTGATETQYF
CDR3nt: TGTGCCAGCAGCGCCCAAACAGGGGCGACGGAGACCCAGTACTTC

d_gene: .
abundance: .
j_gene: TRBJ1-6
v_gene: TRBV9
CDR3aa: CASSVLGLSYNSPLHF
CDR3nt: TGTGCCAGCAGCGTCCTCGGGTTGTCCTATAATTCACCCCTCCACTTT

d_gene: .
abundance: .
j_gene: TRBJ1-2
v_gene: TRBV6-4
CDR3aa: CASSEHPWGRYYGYTF
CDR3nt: TGTGCCAGCAGCGAACACCCCTGGGGGCGGTACTATGGCTACACCTTC

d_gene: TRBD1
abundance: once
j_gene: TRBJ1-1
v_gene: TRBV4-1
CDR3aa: CASSQTGSLEAFF
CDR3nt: TGCGCCAGCAGCCAGACAGGGTCTCTTGAAGCTTTCTTT

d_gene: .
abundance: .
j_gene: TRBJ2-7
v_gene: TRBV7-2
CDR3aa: CASSLDHYEQYF
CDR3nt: TGTGCCAGCAGCTTGGACCACTACGAGCAGTACTTC

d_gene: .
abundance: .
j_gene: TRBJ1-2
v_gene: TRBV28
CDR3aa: CASSFGSSGGYTF
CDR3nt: TGTGCCAGCAGTTTCGGGAGCTCAGGTGGCTACACCTTC

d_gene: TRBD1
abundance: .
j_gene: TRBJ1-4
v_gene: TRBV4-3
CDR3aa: CASSQDPGQGGEKLFF
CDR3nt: TGCGCCAGCAGCCAAGACCCGGGGCAGGGGGGTGAAAAACTGTTTTTT

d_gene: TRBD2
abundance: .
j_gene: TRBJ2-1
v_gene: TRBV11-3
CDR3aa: CASSPRLADEQFF
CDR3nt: TGTGCCAGCAGCCCCAGACTAGCGGATGAGCAGTTCTTC